The rows below give T cell receptor beta chains drawn from one sample of a study of post-analysis software for immune sequencing data. In TCRdb, the PCR reads were re-called with MiXCR into one record per CDR3 protein. The table shows 740,000 or so distinct CDR3 sequences, with about 53% occurring only once. The sample taken for sequencing was blood. The receptors stem from a girl aged 10-17 years with multiple sclerosis. Both conserved end residues are part of each CDR3. D genes are given only for firm matches. Expanded clones are given a class, and other clones once, few, many or no size at all.

V,size,J,D,DNA,CDR3
TRBV25-1,-,TRBJ2-7,TRBD2,TGTGCCAGCAGTGACATTCGGGGGGAACCCTACGAGCAGTACTTC,CASSDIRGEPYEQYF
TRBV5-1,-,TRBJ2-5,TRBD2,TGCGCCAGCAGCGGAAAATGGACTAGTGAGGGGGAGACCCAGTACTTC,CASSGKWTSEGETQYF
TRBV4-1,few,TRBJ1-2,TRBD1,TGCGCCAGCAGCCAACCGGACAGGAAGTCTGGCTACACCTTC,CASSQPDRKSGYTF
TRBV20-1,-,TRBJ2-7,-,TGCAGTGCTAGAGATCCTCAGCGGTTACGACCCTACGAGCAGTACTTC,CSARDPQRLRPYEQYF
TRBV6-6,-,TRBJ1-5,-,TGTGCCAGCAGTTACATTCCGGGACCGAACAATCAGCCCCAGCATTTT,CASSYIPGPNNQPQHF
TRBV7-8,-,TRBJ2-1,TRBD2,TGTGCCAGCAGCTCTCAACTAAGCGGGGTCTACAATGAGCAGTTCTTC,CASSSQLSGVYNEQFF
TRBV27,few,TRBJ2-7,TRBD2,TGTGCCAGCAGAGGGACTAGCGGGAGTATCTACGAGCAGTACTTC,CASRGTSGSIYEQYF
TRBV20-1,-,TRBJ2-3,TRBD2,TGCAGTGCTCCGACTAGCGTAACAGATACGCAGTATTTT,CSAPTSVTDTQYF
TRBV5-1,once,TRBJ2-3,-,TGCGCCAGCACCCAGCCGGCCCTAGCAGATACGCAGTATTTT,CASTQPALADTQYF
TRBV15,few,TRBJ2-7,TRBD2,TGTGCCACCAGCAGAGCCCAAGCGGGGGAGATCTACGAGCAGTACTTC,CATSRAQAGEIYEQYF
TRBV11-2,-,TRBJ2-5,TRBD1,TGTGCCAGCAGCGGGACCGGACAGGGAGTTCATCAGGGGACCCAGTACTTC,CASSGTGQGVHQGTQYF
TRBV2,few,TRBJ2-3,TRBD1,TGTGCCAGCAGTGAAGGACAGGGGGCCCCAGATACGCAGTATTTT,CASSEGQGAPDTQYF
TRBV6-6,-,TRBJ1-2,TRBD1,TGTGCCAGCACCCACCCCGGGACAGGGGGCTATGGCTACACCTTC,CASTHPGTGGYGYTF
TRBV20-1,-,TRBJ2-5,TRBD1,TGCAGTGCCGACGACGGGACAGGGGGCGCGCAGACCCAGTACTTC,CSADDGTGGAQTQYF
TRBV7-2,few,TRBJ2-3,TRBD2,TGTGCCAGCAGCCACACTACTAGCGGGATCAGCACAGATACGCAGTATTTT,CASSHTTSGISTDTQYF
TRBV20-1,-,TRBJ2-1,-,TGCAGTGCCAGGGACCGATACTCCTACAATGAGCAGTTCTTC,CSARDRYSYNEQFF
TRBV3-1,-,TRBJ2-4,TRBD2,TGTGCCAGCAGGGGTGGGCGGGGGGACAATGAGCAGTACTTC,CASRGGRGDNEQYF
TRBV10-3,-,TRBJ2-7,TRBD1,TGTGCCATCGGTGAGTCTCTCGGACAGGGAAAACCCTACGAGCAGTACTTC,CAIGESLGQGKPYEQYF
TRBV24-1,-,TRBJ1-1,-,TGTGCCACCAGTGATACACTCGGCACTGAAGCTTTCTTT,CATSDTLGTEAFF
TRBV7-9,-,TRBJ1-2,-,TGTGCCAGCAGCTTAGCCCGTCCGGATCCGAGGATCGGCTACACCTTC,CASSLARPDPRIGYTF
TRBV7-3,-,TRBJ2-1,-,TGTGCCAGCAGCTACCAGGGGAGATATGAGCAGTTCTTC,CASSYQGRYEQFF
TRBV12-5,few,TRBJ2-7,TRBD2,TGTGCTAGTGGTTATGAACTAGCGGGGCTCTACGAGCAGTACTTC,CASGYELAGLYEQYF
TRBV7-8,few,TRBJ2-5,TRBD1,TGTGCCAGCAGCCCGCGGCAACAGGGGGGCAAAGAGACCCAGTACTTC,CASSPRQQGGKETQYF
TRBV5-1,-,TRBJ2-7,TRBD1,TGCGCCAGCAGCTTGGGTGGACAGGGGGAATTCGGGACCTACGAGCAGTACTTC,CASSLGGQGEFGTYEQYF
TRBV29-1,-,TRBJ1-2,TRBD1,TGCAGCGTTGAAGATCAGGGGGTTGGCTACACCTTC,CSVEDQGVGYTF
TRBV5-1,once,TRBJ1-1,-,TGCGCCAGCAGCTTGTACGGGGGGGCGAACACTGAAGCTTTCTTT,CASSLYGGANTEAFF
TRBV20-1,-,TRBJ2-3,TRBD2,TGCAGTGCTAGTACCCTCACGGCGGTTAATCGCACTAGCGGGTTACACACAGATACGCAGTATTTT,CSASTLTAVNRTSGLHTDTQYF
TRBV12-3/TRBV12-4,-,TRBJ1-4,-,TGTGCCAGCAGTCCGTACGACAGCTCAAAACTGTTTTTT,CASSPYDSSKLFF
TRBV12-3/TRBV12-4,-,TRBJ2-1,TRBD1,TGTGCCAGCAGCCCACCTGACAGGGTAACTTCCTACAATGAGCAGTTCTTC,CASSPPDRVTSYNEQFF
TRBV7-3,once,TRBJ2-1,TRBD2,TGTGCCAGCAGCCGCTCGGCTAGCGGGGGTTGGGATGAGCAGTTCTTC,CASSRSASGGWDEQFF
TRBV5-1,-,TRBJ1-1,-,TGCGCCAGCAGCTTGCTTCCGATGAACACTGAAGCTTTCTTT,CASSLLPMNTEAFF
TRBV5-1,few,TRBJ2-7,-,TGCGCCAGCAGCCTGACTATAGAGGAATCCAGCTCCTACGAGCAGTACTTC,CASSLTIEESSSYEQYF
TRBV6-1,-,TRBJ1-1,-,TGTGCCAGCAGTGTGTCACCGACGAACACTGAAGCTTTCTTT,CASSVSPTNTEAFF
TRBV25-1,-,TRBJ1-1,TRBD1,TGTGCCAGCAGTGAATTCAGGGGGCCGACCACTGAAGCTTTCTTT,CASSEFRGPTTEAFF
TRBV15,-,TRBJ2-7,TRBD1,TGTGCCACCAGCAGAGGAGAGGACAGGGAGTACGAGCAGTACTTC,CATSRGEDREYEQYF
TRBV20-1,few,TRBJ2-5,TRBD2,TGCAGTGCTAGAGACCCCCAGCGGGGGCAAGAGACCCAGTACTTC,CSARDPQRGQETQYF
TRBV7-2,-,TRBJ2-1,TRBD1,TGTGCCAGCAGCAGGGACAGCCCTGAGCAGTTCTTC,CASSRDSPEQFF
TRBV6-6,-,TRBJ2-3,-,TGTGCCAGCAGTTACTTGGATACGCAGTATTTT,CASSYLDTQYF
TRBV20-1,-,TRBJ2-7,-,TGCAGTGCTACTAACTCCCTTGGCTACGAGCAGTACTTC,CSATNSLGYEQYF